Presented here are 27 T cell receptor beta chains from one specimen sequenced in a study of breast tumors, draining lymph nodes, adjacent tissues. Samples came from axillary lymph nodes draining the breast cancer. TCRdb re-analysed the multiplex PCR reads in MiXCR, keeping a single row per CDR3 protein. The sample holds about 200,000 distinct CDR3 sequences, 34% seen once. Sequencing used axillary lymph node tissue. Source of these receptors: a female donor with breast cancer. Some clones in this sample may be carry-over from other donors' samples.

The chain uses TRBV11-2 and TRBJ2-1; TRBD1 aligns across 8 bases. V was pared by 7 bases and J by 4 bases, with 9 bases of the junction left unmatched. The germline V gene encodes CDR1 SGHAT and CDR2 FQNNGV. This CDR3 contains 15 residues. The CDR3 nucleotides read TGTGCCAGCACCAATCGACAGGGGATTTACAATGAGCAGTTCTTC. It translates to CASTNRQGIYNEQFF.

The table lists this clonotype with a few counts. V gene TRBV6-5 combines with J gene TRBJ1-4, with 8 bases identical to TRBD1. The CDR3 loop spans 17 amino acids. V shed 6 bases, J shed 0 bases, and the junction held 9 bases outside the gene matches. Looked up from germline, CDR1 is MNHEY and CDR2 is SVGAGI. CDR3 sequence: CASRYTGTGSTNEKLFF. CDR3 in DNA: TGTGCCAGCAGGTATACCGGGACAGGCTCAACTAATGAAAAACTGTTTTTT.

This clonotype has at least ten counts. The CDR3 spells CASSRQGGQPQHF. The DNA for the CDR3 is TGTGCCAGCAGCCGACAGGGAGGCCAGCCCCAGCATTTT. The chain employs TRBV6-6 and TRBJ1-5, with 7 positions matching TRBD1. The CDR3 contains 13 residues. Germline lookup yields CDR1 MNHNY and CDR2 SVGAGI (reference sequence). Germline trimming cut 6 bases from V and 7 bases from J; bases unmatched to any gene: 6.

This clonotype has at least ten counts. The chain has TRBV10-3 and TRBJ1-6; 8 bases fit TRBD1. After removal of 0 bases from V and 6 bases from J, the junction contained 1 base not matched to a gene. This CDR3 region has 15 residues. Germline V gene sequence: CDR1 ENHRY, CDR2 SYGVKD. The CDR3 loop reads CAISESGQGNSPLHF. As DNA, the CDR3 is TGTGCCATCAGTGAGTCAGGACAGGGTAATTCACCCCTCCACTTT.

This clonotype was picked up many times. The chain joins TRBV6-5 to TRBJ2-2; no definite D call. The CDR3 is 14 amino acids. In germline, CDR1 is MNHEY, CDR2 SVGAGI. The V end was cut by 0 bases, the J end by 4 bases, with 6 bases between. In nucleotides, the CDR3 is TGTGCCAGCAGTTACTCGAGTATCACCGGGGAGCTGTTTTTT. It codes for CASSYSSITGELFF.

In this sample, this clonotype turned up many times. The genes are TRBV19 and TRBJ1-6; D is perhaps TRBD1 (5 bases). CDR1 is LNHDA and CDR2 is SQIVND in the germline V gene (reference sequence). This CDR3 comprises 15 residues. Trimming shortened V by 4 bases and J by 7 bases, and 14 bases separated the two germline ends. In DNA, the CDR3 is TGTGCCAGTAGTAATATCGTCCAGGGAAATTCACCCCTCCACTTT. It specifies CASSNIVQGNSPLHF.

Only one count was recorded for this clonotype. No conserved phenylalanine or tryptophan ends this CDR3, so it is likely a read error. CDR3 amino acids: CSATRQGSNQPQHG. The CDR3 region has the DNA TGCAGTGCCACGAGACAGGGGAGCAATCAGCCCCAGCATGGT. The chain recombines TRBV20-1 with TRBJ1-5; 8 bases are shared with TRBD1. With V trimmed by 6 bases and J by 1 base, 5 bases remained unmatched. Per the germline V gene, CDR1 is DFQATT and CDR2 is SNEGSKA (reference sequence). The CDR3 runs 14 residues.

This clonotype was observed at least ten times. The chain combines TRBV5-1 with TRBJ2-2, with D perhaps matching TRBD2 (6 bases). The germline V gene has CDR1 SGHRS and CDR2 YFSETQ. V lost 0 bases to trimming and J lost 5 bases, with 11 bases between them. CDR3 length equals 15 residues. The CDR3 sequence is CASSLEPGRTGELFF. CDR3 coding DNA: TGCGCCAGCAGCTTGGAGCCAGGGAGGACCGGGGAGCTGTTTTTT.

This clonotype has a handful of counts. The chain employs TRBV2 and TRBJ1-1; 7 bases line up with TRBD1. The CDR3 totals 14 residues. With V trimmed by 6 bases and J by 4 bases, 8 bases remained unmatched. CDR1 SNHLY and CDR2 FYNNEI come from the germline V gene. The CDR3 coding sequence is TGTGCCAGCAGAGGGGACAGTCGGATCACTGAAGCTTTCTTT. Translated, it gives CASRGDSRITEAFF.

J is TRBJ1-6 and V is TRBV28, with D possibly TRBD1 on 5 matching bases. CDR3 length: 14 amino acids. Germline-derived CDR1 and CDR2 are MDHEN and SYDVKM. Trimming removed 5 bases from V and 9 bases from J, with 14 bases in between. The DNA of the CDR3 is TGTGCCAGCAGTCCAGATGCGGGGGGTTCACCCCTCCACTTT. It codes for CASSPDAGGSPLHF.

The J gene is TRBJ1-5, the V gene TRBV12-3 or TRBV12-4; D possibly corresponds to TRBD1 (5 bases). The CDR3 consists of 13 residues. Deletions cut 2 bases from V and 6 bases from J, with 8 bases between. The CDR3, as DNA: TGTGCCAGCAGTTTAATGAGGGGTCAGCCCCAGCATTTT. It yields the protein CASSLMRGQPQHF.

Notes on this clonotype: The junction shows a germline mismatch at one end, possibly a read error. J is TRBJ2-5 and V is TRBV7-2; no clear D. This CDR3 spans 15 amino acids. CDR1 is SGHTA and CDR2 is FQGNSA in the germline V gene. CDR3 in amino acids: CASSLVRAYGETQHF. The CDR3 DNA follows: TGTGCCAGCAGCTTAGTTCGAGCGTATGGAGAGACCCAGCACTTC.

This clonotype has ten or more counts. The rearrangement joins TRBV11-2 to TRBJ2-1; 8 bases are a match to TRBD2. The germline V gene encodes CDR1 SGHAT and CDR2 FQNNGV. The CDR3 consists of 18 residues. J lost 5 bases, V lost 1 base, and 13 bases had no gene match. The CDR3 bases are TGTGCCAGCAGCTTAGTGGGGGAGGCCCTCGGGGGGGACAATGAGCAGTTCTTC. Translating it yields CASSLVGEALGGDNEQFF.

This clonotype has at least ten counts. The chain employs TRBV12-3 or TRBV12-4 and TRBJ2-2; 7 nucleotides agree with TRBD1. V was pared by 3 bases and J by 5 bases, with 6 bases of the junction left unmatched. The CDR3 totals 15 residues. This CDR3 reads CASSLRQGWTGELFF. In DNA form, the CDR3 reads TGTGCCAGCAGTTTGCGACAGGGATGGACCGGGGAGCTGTTTTTT.

This clonotype was counted many times. The chain combines TRBV20-1 with TRBJ2-7; possibly TRBD1 or TRBD2 for D (5 bases each). Deletions cut 4 bases from V and 1 base from J, with 17 bases between. Germline assignment: CDR1 DFQATT and CDR2 SNEGSKA (reference sequence). CDR3 length: 15 residues. CDR3 amino acids: CSAKKTGTGSYEQYF. CDR3 coding DNA: TGCAGTGCTAAGAAGACCGGGACGGGATCCTACGAGCAGTACTTC.

For this clonotype: Mismatch with germline at one junction end may stem from a read error. V is TRBV9 and J is TRBJ2-1; D gene uncertain. Looked up from germline, CDR1 is SGDLS and CDR2 is YYNGEE. The CDR3 loop spans 14 amino acids. CDR3 in amino acids: CASSVSSQYNEQSF. DNA of the CDR3: TGTGCCAGCAGCGTTTCCAGCCAATACAATGAGCAGTCCTTC.

This clonotype has at least ten counts. This chain uses TRBV11-3 with TRBJ1-5, with 10 nucleotides matching TRBD1. The V and J ends lost 5 bases and 6 bases, in that order; junction bases with no gene match: 13. This CDR3 has 17 residues. Germline values: CDR1 SGHNT, CDR2 YENEEA. CDR3 in DNA: TGTGCCAGCAGCCCTTGTTTTCAGGGACAGGGGATTCAGCCCCAGCATTTT. Translation: CASSPCFQGQGIQPQHF. The variable domain in full, with the rest retrieved from reference TRBV11-3 and TRBJ1-5, is EAGVVQSPRYKIIEKKQPVAFWCNPISGHNTLYWYLQNLGQGPELLIRYENEEAVDDSQLPKDRFSAERLKGVDSTLKIQPAELGDSAVYLCASSPCFQGQGIQPQHFGDGTRLSIL.

On this clonotype itself: Compared with germline, one end of the junction differs, possibly owing to a read error. V and J are TRBV20-1 and TRBJ1-6, with D uncertain. The CDR3 extends over 14 amino acids. CDR1 and CDR2 (germline): DFQATT, SNEGSKA (reference sequence). The DNA for the CDR3 is TGCAGTGCCCCAGTGAGCTCCGATAATTCACCCCTCTACTTT. Translation: CSAPVSSDNSPLYF.

Only a few counts were recorded for this clonotype. A much larger clone differs from this one at a single base, so this may be a read error. This sequence joins TRBV11-2 and TRBJ1-2, with D possibly matching TRBD1 (5 bases). The CDR3 loop spans 13 amino acids. Trimming stripped 3 bases from V and 7 bases from J, with 12 bases between. Germline loops: CDR1 SGHAT, CDR2 FQNNGV. The CDR3 region has the DNA TGTGCCAGCAGCTTGTCAGGGTACTCTGGCTACACCTTC. Amino acid sequence: CASSLSGYSGYTF.

This clonotype was recorded many times. This chain uses TRBV4-1 with TRBJ2-7; D call uncertain. The CDR3 sequence is 14 residues long. The V and J ends lost 0 bases and 3 bases respectively, with 9 bases between them. CDR1 is MGHRA and CDR2 is YSYEKL in the germline V gene. CDR3 sequence (DNA): TGCGCCAGCAGCCAAGAGTTCTCAAGCTACGAGCAGTACTTC. This codes for CASSQEFSSYEQYF.

This clonotype has at least ten counts. The chain has TRBV20-1 and TRBJ2-7, with TRBD1 as a possible D gene (5 bases). V was pared by 5 bases and J by 0 bases, with 11 bases between. This CDR3 is 13 amino acids long. Per the germline V gene, CDR1 is DFQATT and CDR2 is SNEGSKA (reference sequence). CDR3 protein: CSAVRQSSYEQYF. The CDR3 DNA reads TGCAGTGCTGTCCGACAGAGCTCCTACGAGCAGTACTTC.

This clonotype was observed at least ten times. J is TRBJ2-7 and V is TRBV7-8; D unclear. The V end lost 1 base, the J end lost 1 base, and 8 bases lay between the germline ends. CDR1 SGHVS and CDR2 FQNEAQ come from the germline V gene. The CDR3 runs to 14 residues. The CDR3 bases are TGTGCCAGCAGCTTAGATGCAGGTTCCTACGAGCAGTACTTC. It yields the protein CASSLDAGSYEQYF.

This clonotype came up many times. This chain uses TRBV20-1 with TRBJ2-3, with D maybe TRBD1 (5 bases). Germline V gene lookup returns CDR1 DFQATT and CDR2 SNEGSKA (reference sequence). The V gene lost 3 bases and the J gene lost 0 bases, with 13 bases spanning the gap. CDR3 length: 15 residues. The CDR3 region is CSASLTAPSTDTQYF. The CDR3 DNA sequence: TGCAGTGCTAGCCTGACAGCACCTAGCACAGATACGCAGTATTTT.

This clonotype was counted ten times or more. The chain is built from TRBV19 and TRBJ1-5; 10 nucleotides align to TRBD1. The V gene end was trimmed by 7 bases and the J gene end by 7 bases; junction bases not matched to a gene: 7. CDR1 is LNHDA, CDR2 SQIVND, per germline (reference sequence). CDR3 size: 14 residues. CDR3 protein: CASNPDRGRQPQHF. The CDR3 nucleotides are TGTGCCAGTAACCCGGACAGGGGGAGACAGCCCCAGCATTTT. The full variable domain, in which reference TRBV19 and TRBJ1-5 provide the parts outside the CDR3, is DGGITQSPKYLFRKEGQNVTLSCEQNLNHDAMYWYRQDPGQGLRLIYYSQIVNDFQKGDIAEGYSVSREKKESFPLTVTSAQKNPTAFYLCASNPDRGRQPQHFGDGTRLSIL.

This clonotype was detected ten times or more. The CDR3 nucleotides are TGCGCCAGCAGCTTGGTAAGAAATTCCTACAATGAGCAGTTCTTC. Residues: CASSLVRNSYNEQFF. V usage is TRBV5-1 and J usage is TRBJ2-1; no reliable D call. The germline V gene encodes CDR1 SGHRS and CDR2 YFSETQ. There are 15 residues in the CDR3. The V gene lost 0 bases and the J gene lost 1 base, with 8 bases spanning the gap.

This clonotype was detected many times. This sequence joins TRBV10-3 and TRBJ2-7, with a possible D match to TRBD1 (5 bases). CDR3 length: 13 residues. Germline-derived CDR1 and CDR2 are ENHRY and SYGVKD. Trimming took 3 bases from V and 3 from J, leaving 9 bases between them. The CDR3 is CAISDVDNYEQYF. The DNA of the CDR3 is TGTGCCATCAGTGATGTGGACAACTACGAGCAGTACTTC.

This sequence joins TRBV2 and TRBJ2-1; D is undetermined. The ends were cut back, 11 bases at V and 5 bases at J, with 4 bases in the middle. The CDR3 is 9 residues long. The V gene's germline CDR1 is SNHLY and CDR2 FYNNEI. Written as DNA, the CDR3 is TGTGCCCTTAACAATGAGCAGTTCTTC. Encoded protein: CALNNEQFF.